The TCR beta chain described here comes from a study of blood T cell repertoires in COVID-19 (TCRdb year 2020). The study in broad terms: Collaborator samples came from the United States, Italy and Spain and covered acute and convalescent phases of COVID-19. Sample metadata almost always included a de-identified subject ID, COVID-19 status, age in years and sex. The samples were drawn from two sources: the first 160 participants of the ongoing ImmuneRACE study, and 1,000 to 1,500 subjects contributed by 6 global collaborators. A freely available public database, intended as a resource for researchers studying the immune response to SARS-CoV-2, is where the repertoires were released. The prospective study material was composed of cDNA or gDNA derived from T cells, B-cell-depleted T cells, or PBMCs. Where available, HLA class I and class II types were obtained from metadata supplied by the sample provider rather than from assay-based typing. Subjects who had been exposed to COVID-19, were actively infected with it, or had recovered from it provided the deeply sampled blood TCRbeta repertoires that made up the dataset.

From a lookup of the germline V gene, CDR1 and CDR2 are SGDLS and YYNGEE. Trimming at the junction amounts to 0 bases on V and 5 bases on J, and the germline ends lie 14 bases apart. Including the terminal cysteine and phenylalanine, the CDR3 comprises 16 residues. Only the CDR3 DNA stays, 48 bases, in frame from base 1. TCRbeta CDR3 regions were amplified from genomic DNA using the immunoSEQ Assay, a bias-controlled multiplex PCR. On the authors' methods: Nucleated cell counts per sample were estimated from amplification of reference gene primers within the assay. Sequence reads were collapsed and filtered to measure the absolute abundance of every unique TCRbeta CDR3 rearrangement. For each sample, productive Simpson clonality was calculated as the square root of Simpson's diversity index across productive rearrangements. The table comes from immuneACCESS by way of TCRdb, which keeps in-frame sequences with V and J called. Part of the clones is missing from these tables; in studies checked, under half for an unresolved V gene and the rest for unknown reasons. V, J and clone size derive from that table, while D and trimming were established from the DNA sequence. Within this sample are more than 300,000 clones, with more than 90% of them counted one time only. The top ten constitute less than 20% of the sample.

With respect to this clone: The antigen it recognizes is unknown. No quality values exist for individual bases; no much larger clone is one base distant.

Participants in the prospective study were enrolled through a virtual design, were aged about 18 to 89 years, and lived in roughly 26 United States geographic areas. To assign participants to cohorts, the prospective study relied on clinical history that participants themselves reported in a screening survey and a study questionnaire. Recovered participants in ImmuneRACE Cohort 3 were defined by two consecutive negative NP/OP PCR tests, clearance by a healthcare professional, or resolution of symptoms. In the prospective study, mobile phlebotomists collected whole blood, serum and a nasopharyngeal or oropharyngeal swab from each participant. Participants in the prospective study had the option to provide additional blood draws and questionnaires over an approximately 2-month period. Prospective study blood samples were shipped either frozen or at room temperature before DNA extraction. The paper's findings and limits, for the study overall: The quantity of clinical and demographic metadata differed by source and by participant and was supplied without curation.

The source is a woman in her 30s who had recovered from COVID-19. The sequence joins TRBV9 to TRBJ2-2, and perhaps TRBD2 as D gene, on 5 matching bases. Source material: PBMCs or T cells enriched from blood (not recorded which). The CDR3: CASSVGGWEWTGELFF. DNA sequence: TGTGCCAGCAGCGTAGGCGGATGGGAGTGGACCGGGGAGCTGTTTTTT.